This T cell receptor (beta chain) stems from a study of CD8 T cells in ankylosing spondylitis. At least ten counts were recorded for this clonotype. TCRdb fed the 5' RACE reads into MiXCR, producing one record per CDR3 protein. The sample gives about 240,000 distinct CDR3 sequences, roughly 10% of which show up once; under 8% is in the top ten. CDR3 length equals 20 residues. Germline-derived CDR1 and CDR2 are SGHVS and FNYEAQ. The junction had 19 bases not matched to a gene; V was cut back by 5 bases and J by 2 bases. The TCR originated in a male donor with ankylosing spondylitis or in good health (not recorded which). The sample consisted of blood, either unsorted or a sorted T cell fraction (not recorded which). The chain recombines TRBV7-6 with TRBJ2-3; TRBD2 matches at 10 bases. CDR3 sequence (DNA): TGTGCCAGCAGCGACCCTGTGGGGCTTAGCGGGAGGCCTCCCACAGATACGCAGTATTTT. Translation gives CASSDPVGLSGRPPTDTQYF.